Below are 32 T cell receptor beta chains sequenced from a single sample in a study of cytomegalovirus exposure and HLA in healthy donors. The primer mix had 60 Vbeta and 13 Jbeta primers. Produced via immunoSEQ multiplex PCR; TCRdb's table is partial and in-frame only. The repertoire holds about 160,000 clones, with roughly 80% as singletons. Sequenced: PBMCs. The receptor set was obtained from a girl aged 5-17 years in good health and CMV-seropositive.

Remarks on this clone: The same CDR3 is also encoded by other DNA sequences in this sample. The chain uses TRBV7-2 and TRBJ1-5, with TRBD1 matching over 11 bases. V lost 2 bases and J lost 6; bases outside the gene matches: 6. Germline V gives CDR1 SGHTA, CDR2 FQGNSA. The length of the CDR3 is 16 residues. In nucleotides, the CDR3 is TGTGCCAGCAGCTTATTCGGGACAGGGGGAGGTCAGCCCCAGCATTTT. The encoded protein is CASSLFGTGGGQPQHF.

The CDR3 nucleotides read TGTGCCAGCAGCGAGGATCGGTTGACAGGGGGCGGAAGGGTGGAGCTGTTTTTT. It specifies CASSEDRLTGGGRVELFF. This sequence joins TRBV11-2 and TRBJ2-2, with 10 positions matching TRBD1. The V and J ends lost 5 bases and 10 bases, in that order; junction bases with no gene match: 19. Germline CDR1 and CDR2: SGHAT and FQNNGV. The CDR3 extends over 18 amino acids.

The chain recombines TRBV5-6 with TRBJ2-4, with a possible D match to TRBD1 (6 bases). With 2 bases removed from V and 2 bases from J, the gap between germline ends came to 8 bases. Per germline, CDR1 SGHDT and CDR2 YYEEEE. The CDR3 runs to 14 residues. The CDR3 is CASSFQGSKNIQYF. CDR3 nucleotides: TGTGCCAGCAGCTTTCAGGGGTCCAAAAACATTCAGTACTTC.

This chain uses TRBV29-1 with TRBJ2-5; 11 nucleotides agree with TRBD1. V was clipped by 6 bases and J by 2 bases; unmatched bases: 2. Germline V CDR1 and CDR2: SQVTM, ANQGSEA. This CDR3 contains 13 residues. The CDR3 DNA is TGCAGCGTCCGGGACAGGGGGCAAGAGACCCAGTACTTC. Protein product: CSVRDRGQETQYF.

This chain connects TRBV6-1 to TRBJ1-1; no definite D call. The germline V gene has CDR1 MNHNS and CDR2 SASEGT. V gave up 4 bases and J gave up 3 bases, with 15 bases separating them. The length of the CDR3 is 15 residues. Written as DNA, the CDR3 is TGTGCCAGCAGTGCCCGATTCCGGGGATACACTGAAGCTTTCTTT. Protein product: CASSARFRGYTEAFF.

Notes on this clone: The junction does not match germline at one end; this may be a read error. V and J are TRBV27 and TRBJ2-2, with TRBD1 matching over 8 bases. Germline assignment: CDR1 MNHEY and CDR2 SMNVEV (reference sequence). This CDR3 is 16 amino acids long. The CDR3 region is CASSLSGTGNTGELFF. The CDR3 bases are TGTGCCAGCAGTCTATCCGGGACAGGGAACACCGGGGAGCTGTTTTTT.

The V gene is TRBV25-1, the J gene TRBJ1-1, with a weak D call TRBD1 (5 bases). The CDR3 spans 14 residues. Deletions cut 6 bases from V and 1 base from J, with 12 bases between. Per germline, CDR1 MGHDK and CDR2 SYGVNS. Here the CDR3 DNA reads TGTGCCAGCAGAAATACAGGATCGAACACTGAAGCTTTCTTT. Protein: CASRNTGSNTEAFF.

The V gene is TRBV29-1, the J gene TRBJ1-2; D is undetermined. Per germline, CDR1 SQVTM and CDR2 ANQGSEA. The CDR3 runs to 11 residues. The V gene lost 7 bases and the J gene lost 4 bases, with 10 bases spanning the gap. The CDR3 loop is CSAYELYGYTF. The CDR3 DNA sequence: TGCAGCGCTTACGAGCTCTATGGCTACACCTTC.

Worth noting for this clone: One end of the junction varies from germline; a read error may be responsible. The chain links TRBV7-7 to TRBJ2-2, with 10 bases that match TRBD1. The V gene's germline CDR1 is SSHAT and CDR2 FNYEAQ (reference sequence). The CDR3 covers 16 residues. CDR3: CASSPRQGAHTGELFF. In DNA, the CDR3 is TGTGCTAGCAGCCCTCGACAGGGGGCCCACACCGGGGAGCTGTTTTTT.

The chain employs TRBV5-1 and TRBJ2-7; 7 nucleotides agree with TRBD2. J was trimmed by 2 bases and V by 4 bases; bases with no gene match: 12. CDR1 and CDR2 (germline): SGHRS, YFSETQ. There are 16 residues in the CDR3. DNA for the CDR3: TGCGCCAGCAGCGACGCGCGTTCGGGGGGTACCTACGAGCAGTACTTC. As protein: CASSDARSGGTYEQYF.

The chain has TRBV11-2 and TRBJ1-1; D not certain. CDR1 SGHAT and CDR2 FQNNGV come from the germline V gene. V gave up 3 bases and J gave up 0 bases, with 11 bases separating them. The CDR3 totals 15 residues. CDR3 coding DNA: TGTGCCAGCAGCTTGGACCGGGATCTGAACACTGAAGCTTTCTTT. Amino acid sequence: CASSLDRDLNTEAFF.

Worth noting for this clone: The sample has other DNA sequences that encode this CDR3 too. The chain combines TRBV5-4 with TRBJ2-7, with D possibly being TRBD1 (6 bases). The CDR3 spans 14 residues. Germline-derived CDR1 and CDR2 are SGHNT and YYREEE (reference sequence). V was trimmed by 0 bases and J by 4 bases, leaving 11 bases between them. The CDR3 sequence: CASSLDRETYEQYF. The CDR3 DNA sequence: TGTGCCAGCAGCTTGGACAGGGAAACTTACGAGCAGTACTTC.

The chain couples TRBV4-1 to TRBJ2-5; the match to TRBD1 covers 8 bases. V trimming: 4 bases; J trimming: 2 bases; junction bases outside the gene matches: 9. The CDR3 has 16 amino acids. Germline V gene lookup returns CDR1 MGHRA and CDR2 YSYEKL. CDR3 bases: TGCGCCAGCAGCCCTCTCCGGACAGGGAGTCAAGAGACCCAGTACTTC. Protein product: CASSPLRTGSQETQYF.

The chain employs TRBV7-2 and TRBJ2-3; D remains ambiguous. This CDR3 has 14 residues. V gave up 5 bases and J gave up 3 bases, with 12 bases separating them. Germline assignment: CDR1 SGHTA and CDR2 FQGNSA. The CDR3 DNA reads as TGTGCCAGCAGCCCCAGTGGCCAAACAGATACGCAGTATTTT. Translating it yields CASSPSGQTDTQYF.

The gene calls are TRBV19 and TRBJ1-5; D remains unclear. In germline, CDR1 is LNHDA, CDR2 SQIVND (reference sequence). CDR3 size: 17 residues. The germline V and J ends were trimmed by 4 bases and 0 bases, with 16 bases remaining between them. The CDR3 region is CASSRDGAFYSNQPQHF. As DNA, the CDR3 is TGTGCCAGTAGTAGAGACGGAGCCTTTTATAGCAATCAGCCCCAGCATTTT.

The DNA for the CDR3 is TGTGCCAGCAGCTTCGGACTAGCGGTATACAATGAGCAGTTCTTC. This gives the protein CASSFGLAVYNEQFF. The V call is TRBV7-2, the J call TRBJ2-1; 10 bases fit TRBD2. Germline CDR1 and CDR2: SGHTA and FQGNSA. V dropped 3 bases and J dropped 4; count of bases not matched to a gene: 3. This CDR3 has 15 residues.

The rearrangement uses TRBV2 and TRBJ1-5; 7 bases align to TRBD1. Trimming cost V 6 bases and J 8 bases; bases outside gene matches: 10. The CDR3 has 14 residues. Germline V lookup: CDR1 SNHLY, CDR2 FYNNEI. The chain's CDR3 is CASRRAGGTEPQHF. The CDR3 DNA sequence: TGTGCCAGCAGGAGAGCCGGCGGGACAGAGCCCCAGCATTTT.

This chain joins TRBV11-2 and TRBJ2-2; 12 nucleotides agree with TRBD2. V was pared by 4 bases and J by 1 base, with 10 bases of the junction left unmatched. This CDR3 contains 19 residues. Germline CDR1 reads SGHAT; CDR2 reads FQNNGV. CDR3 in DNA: TGTGCCAGCAGCTCAGCCCTAGCGGGAGGGCCACAGAACACCGGGGAGCTGTTTTTT. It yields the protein CASSSALAGGPQNTGELFF.

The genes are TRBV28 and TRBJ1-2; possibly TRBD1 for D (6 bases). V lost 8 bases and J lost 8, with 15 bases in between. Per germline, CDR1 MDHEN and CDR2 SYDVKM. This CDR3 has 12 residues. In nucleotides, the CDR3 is TGTGCCAGCGAGGAGGGGGGGAGAGGCTACACCTTC. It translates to CASEEGGRGYTF.

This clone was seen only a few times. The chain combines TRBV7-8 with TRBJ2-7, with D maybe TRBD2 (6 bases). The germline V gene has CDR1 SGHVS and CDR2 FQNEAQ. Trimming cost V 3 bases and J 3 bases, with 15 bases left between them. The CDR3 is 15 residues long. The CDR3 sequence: CASSLELASLYEQYF. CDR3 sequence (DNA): TGTGCCAGCAGCTTGGAACTAGCATCGCTCTACGAGCAGTACTTC.

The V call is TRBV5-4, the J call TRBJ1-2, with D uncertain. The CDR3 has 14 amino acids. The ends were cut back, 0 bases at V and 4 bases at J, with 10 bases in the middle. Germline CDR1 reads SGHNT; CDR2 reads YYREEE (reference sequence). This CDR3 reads CASSLAKRGYGYTF. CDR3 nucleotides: TGTGCCAGCAGCTTGGCCAAACGGGGCTATGGCTACACCTTC.

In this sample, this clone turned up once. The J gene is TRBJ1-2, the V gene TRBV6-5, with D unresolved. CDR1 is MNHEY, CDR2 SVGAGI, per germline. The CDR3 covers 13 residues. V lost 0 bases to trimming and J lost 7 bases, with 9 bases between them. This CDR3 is CASSYSERVGYTF. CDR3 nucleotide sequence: TGTGCCAGCAGTTACTCTGAGAGGGTTGGCTACACCTTC.

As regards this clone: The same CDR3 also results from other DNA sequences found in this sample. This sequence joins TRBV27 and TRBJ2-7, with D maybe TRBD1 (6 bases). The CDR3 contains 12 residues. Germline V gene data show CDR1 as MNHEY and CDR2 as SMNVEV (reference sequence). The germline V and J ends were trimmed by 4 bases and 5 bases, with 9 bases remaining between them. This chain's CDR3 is CASSSQGNEQYF. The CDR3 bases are TGTGCCAGCAGTTCACAGGGTAACGAGCAGTACTTC.

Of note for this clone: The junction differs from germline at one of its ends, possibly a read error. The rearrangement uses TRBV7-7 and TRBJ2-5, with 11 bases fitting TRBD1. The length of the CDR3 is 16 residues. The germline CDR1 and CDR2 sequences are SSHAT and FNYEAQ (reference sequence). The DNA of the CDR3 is TGTGCTAGCAGCCCGGGGACAGGGGGTTTTGAAGAGACCCAGTACTTC. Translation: CASSPGTGGFEETQYF.

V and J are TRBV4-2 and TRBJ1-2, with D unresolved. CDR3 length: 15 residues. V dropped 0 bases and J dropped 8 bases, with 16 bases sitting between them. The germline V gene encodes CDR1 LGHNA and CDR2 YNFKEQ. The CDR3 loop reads CASSQDENEWRGYTF. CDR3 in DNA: TGTGCCAGCAGCCAAGATGAGAACGAATGGCGGGGCTACACCTTC.

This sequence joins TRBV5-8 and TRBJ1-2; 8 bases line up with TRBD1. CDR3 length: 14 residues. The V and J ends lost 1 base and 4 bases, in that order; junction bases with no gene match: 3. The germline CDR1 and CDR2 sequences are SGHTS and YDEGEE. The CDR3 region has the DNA TGTGCCAGCAGCTTGTTCAGGGGGCTCTATGGCTACACCTTC. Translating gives CASSLFRGLYGYTF.

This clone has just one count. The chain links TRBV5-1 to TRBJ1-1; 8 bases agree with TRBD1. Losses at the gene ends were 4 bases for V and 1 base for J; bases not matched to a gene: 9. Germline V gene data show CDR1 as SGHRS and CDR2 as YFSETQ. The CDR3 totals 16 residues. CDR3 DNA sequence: TGCGCCAGCAGCCCGGGACAGGTCATGCCGAACACTGAAGCTTTCTTT. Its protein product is CASSPGQVMPNTEAFF.

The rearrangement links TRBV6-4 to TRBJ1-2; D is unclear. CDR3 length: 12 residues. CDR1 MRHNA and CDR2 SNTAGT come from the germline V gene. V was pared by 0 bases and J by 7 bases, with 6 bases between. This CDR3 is CASSDSAGGYTF. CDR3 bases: TGTGCCAGCAGTGACTCGGCTGGTGGCTACACCTTC.

In DNA form, the CDR3 reads TGTGCCAGCAGTTTAGACAGGGGCTCCTACAATGAGCAGTTCTTC. This translates into CASSLDRGSYNEQFF. This chain uses TRBV27 with TRBJ2-1; 8 bases map to TRBD1. The ends lost 2 bases at V and 0 bases at J; junction bases unmatched: 0. Germline V gene lookup returns CDR1 MNHEY and CDR2 SMNVEV (reference sequence). The CDR3 contains 15 residues.

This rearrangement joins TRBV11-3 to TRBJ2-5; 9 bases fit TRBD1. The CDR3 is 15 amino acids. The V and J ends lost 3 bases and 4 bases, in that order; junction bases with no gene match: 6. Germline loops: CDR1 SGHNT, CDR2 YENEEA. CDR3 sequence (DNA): TGTGCCAGCAGCTTTGCCGGGACAGGGATAGAGACCCAGTACTTC. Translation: CASSFAGTGIETQYF.

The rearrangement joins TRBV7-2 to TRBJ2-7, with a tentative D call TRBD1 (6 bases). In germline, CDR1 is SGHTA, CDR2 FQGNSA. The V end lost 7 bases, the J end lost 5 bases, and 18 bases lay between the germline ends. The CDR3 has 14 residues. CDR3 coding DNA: TGTGCCAGCATCCAAGGGGGTAGACGAGACGAGCAGTACTTC. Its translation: CASIQGGRRDEQYF.

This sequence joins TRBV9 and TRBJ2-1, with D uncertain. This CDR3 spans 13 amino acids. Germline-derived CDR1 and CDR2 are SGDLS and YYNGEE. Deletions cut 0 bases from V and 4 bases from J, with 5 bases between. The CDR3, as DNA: TGTGCCAGCAGCGTAGCACAGTACAATGAGCAGTTCTTC. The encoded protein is CASSVAQYNEQFF.